The 29 T cell receptor beta chains in this list originate from one sample, sequenced in a study of shared clonotypes between healthy human individuals. Selected positively for CCR7 and CD45RO-negative, naive CD8 cells excluded terminally differentiated effector memory CD45RA+ cells. Using immunoSEQ multiplex PCR, the repertoire was profiled, and TCRdb retains in-frame clones only, with some absent. This repertoire shows millions of clones, about 95% found once; its top ten account for 0.9% to 1.4%. The sequenced sample consisted of naive CD8+ T cells sorted from blood. All receptors derive from a man younger than 35 in good health.

The V and J genes are TRBV13 and TRBJ1-1; D gene ambiguous. The germline gives CDR1 PRHDT, CDR2 FYEKMQ (reference sequence). The CDR3 is made up of 14 amino acids. Between the trimmed V and J ends, which lost 3 bases and 2 bases, there was a span of 10 bases. CDR3 sequence reads: CASSLGSANTEAFF. CDR3 in DNA: TGTGCCAGCAGCTTGGGCAGCGCTAACACTGAAGCTTTCTTT.

The chain couples TRBV14 to TRBJ1-5; no reliable D call. This CDR3 has 18 residues. The germline gives CDR1 SGHDN, CDR2 FVKESK. V lost 0 bases to trimming and J lost 3 bases, with 18 bases between them. This CDR3 is CASSQEGSRKDINQPQHF. The CDR3 nucleotides read TGTGCCAGCAGCCAAGAAGGAAGCAGGAAAGATATCAATCAGCCCCAGCATTTT.

The chain joins TRBV4-1 to TRBJ1-1, with unresolved D. V gave up 3 bases and J gave up 3 bases, with 8 bases separating them. The CDR3 covers 13 residues. The V gene's germline CDR1 is MGHRA and CDR2 YSYEKL. This chain's CDR3 is CASSQLRDTEAFF. DNA of the CDR3: TGCGCCAGCAGCCAGCTTAGGGACACTGAAGCTTTCTTT.

This clone is a singleton in its sample. This chain links TRBV19 with TRBJ2-1; the D gene is possibly TRBD2 (6 bases). This CDR3 region has 13 residues. Trimming left V 3 bases short and J 9 bases short, with 12 bases between. From germline, CDR1 is LNHDA and CDR2 SQIVND (reference sequence). CDR3 amino acids: CASSIGGRGEQFF. The DNA for the CDR3 is TGTGCCAGTAGTATCGGAGGGAGAGGTGAGCAGTTCTTC.

The rearrangement joins TRBV18 to TRBJ1-1; D call uncertain. Trimming cost V 3 bases and J 1 base, with 9 bases left between them. CDR1 is KGHSH and CDR2 is LQKENI in the germline V gene. This CDR3 comprises 14 residues. Written as DNA, the CDR3 is TGTGCCAGCTCACCGGACGGAGGGAACACTGAAGCTTTCTTT. Protein product: CASSPDGGNTEAFF.

V is TRBV4-1 and J is TRBJ2-1; 7 nucleotides line up with TRBD1. CDR1 MGHRA and CDR2 YSYEKL come from the germline V gene. Trimming removed 4 bases from V and 0 bases from J; junction bases left unmatched: 3. The CDR3 consists of 15 residues. In DNA form, the CDR3 reads TGCGCCAGCAGCCGCCGGGACAGCTCCTACAATGAGCAGTTCTTC. Translation gives CASSRRDSSYNEQFF.

This rearrangement joins TRBV7-2 to TRBJ2-2; D possibly corresponds to TRBD2 (5 bases). V was cut by 7 bases and J by 1 base, with 13 bases left in between. CDR3 size: 15 residues. In germline, CDR1 is SGHTA, CDR2 FQGNSA. The CDR3 here is CASTLREQNTGELFF. The CDR3 region has the DNA TGTGCCAGCACCCTCCGGGAACAGAACACCGGGGAGCTGTTTTTT.

In its sample, this clone was seen once. The rearrangement links TRBV9 to TRBJ2-7, with unresolved D. V lost 0 bases, J lost 6 bases, and 16 bases lay in between. The V gene's germline CDR1 is SGDLS and CDR2 YYNGEE. This CDR3 region has 15 residues. CDR3 protein: CASSVGPGLGPEQYF. For the CDR3, the DNA is TGTGCCAGCAGCGTAGGGCCGGGTTTGGGCCCCGAGCAGTACTTC.

The rearrangement uses TRBV12-5 and TRBJ2-1, with TRBD2 matching over 8 bases. Trimming took 1 base from V and 9 from J; bases not matched to a gene: 8. The germline V gene encodes CDR1 LGHNT and CDR2 FRNRAP. This CDR3 comprises 15 residues. The CDR3 here is CASGLDREGRSEQFF. Written as DNA, the CDR3 is TGTGCTAGTGGTTTGGACCGGGAGGGCCGGAGTGAGCAGTTCTTC.

The genes are TRBV6-7 and TRBJ2-5; 12 nucleotides match TRBD2. Being an ORF, TRBV6-7 has a function that is uncertain. V was clipped by 6 bases and J by 4 bases; unmatched bases: 6. CDR3 length: 15 residues. CDR3: CASSGLAGSLETQYF. The CDR3 region has the DNA TGTGCCAGCAGCGGACTAGCGGGATCCTTAGAGACCCAGTACTTC.

The gene calls are TRBV25-1 and TRBJ1-4; D remains unclear. There are 12 residues in the CDR3. Germline V gives CDR1 MGHDK, CDR2 SYGVNS. V was pared by 2 bases and J by 5 bases, with 3 bases between. The CDR3 is CASSEVNEKLFF. The CDR3 DNA is TGTGCCAGCAGTGAAGTAAATGAAAAACTGTTTTTT.

The rearrangement uses TRBV28 and TRBJ2-7; D not resolved. This CDR3 contains 15 residues. Germline CDR1 is MDHEN and CDR2 is SYDVKM. Between the trimmed V and J ends, which lost 2 bases and 3 bases, there was a span of 14 bases. The DNA of the CDR3 is TGTGCCAGCAGTTTAGTCGGTGATTTAAGCTACGAGCAGTACTTC. This sequence encodes CASSLVGDLSYEQYF.

The CDR3 bases are TGTGCCAGCAGCCAAGACGCAGCGCATTTCCAGCAGTACTTC. It translates to CASSQDAAHFQQYF. The chain joins TRBV14 to TRBJ2-7; no firm D call. CDR1 SGHDN and CDR2 FVKESK come from the germline V gene. The V gene lost 0 bases and the J gene lost 8 bases, with 14 bases spanning the gap. The CDR3 extends over 14 amino acids.

In regard to this clone: Other DNA variants within this sample encode the same CDR3. The chain links TRBV7-6 to TRBJ2-5; D ambiguous. From germline, CDR1 is SGHVS and CDR2 FNYEAQ. V lost 3 bases to trimming and J lost 1 base, with 3 bases between them. The CDR3 contains 12 residues. This CDR3 reads CASSLGQETQYF. DNA of the CDR3: TGTGCCAGCAGCTTGGGCCAAGAGACCCAGTACTTC.

The chain employs TRBV27 and TRBJ2-6; 9 bases are shared with TRBD1. Germline V lookup: CDR1 MNHEY, CDR2 SMNVEV (reference sequence). V dropped 3 bases and J dropped 3; count of bases not matched to a gene: 3. The CDR3 sequence is 16 residues long. The CDR3 loop is CASSFTGGFGANVLTF. The CDR3 coding sequence is TGTGCCAGCAGTTTTACAGGGGGCTTTGGGGCCAACGTCCTGACTTTC.

The CDR3 is CASSLAGGQNEQYF. CDR3 in DNA: TGCGCCAGCAGCTTGGCAGGTGGGCAGAACGAGCAGTACTTC. The J gene is TRBJ2-7, the V gene TRBV5-1; D is unresolved. The V and J ends lost 0 bases and 5 bases respectively, with 12 bases between them. The CDR3 length is 14 residues. The germline V gene has CDR1 SGHRS and CDR2 YFSETQ.

The rearrangement links TRBV2 to TRBJ2-2; D gene ambiguous. With 3 bases removed from V and 5 bases from J, the gap between germline ends came to 10 bases. Germline loops: CDR1 SNHLY, CDR2 FYNNEI. The CDR3 runs 14 residues. The CDR3 nucleotides read TGTGCCAGCAGTGAGGAAAAGGGTACCGGGGAGCTGTTTTTT. Protein: CASSEEKGTGELFF.

This chain connects TRBV15 to TRBJ2-7; 9 nucleotides align to TRBD1. The J segment lost 3 bases and the V segment lost 3 bases, leaving 6 bases of the junction unmatched. CDR3 size: 15 residues. From germline, CDR1 is LNHNV and CDR2 YYDKDF (reference sequence). CDR3 sequence: CATSRNRDRVYEQYF. In DNA, the CDR3 is TGTGCCACCAGCAGGAACCGGGACAGGGTCTACGAGCAGTACTTC.

The CDR3 loop is CASSPTSGSSGELFF. In DNA form, the CDR3 reads TGTGCCAGCAGTCCGACTAGCGGGAGTTCCGGGGAGCTGTTTTTT. The genes are TRBV6-6 and TRBJ2-2; 12 bases line up with TRBD2. V was clipped by 5 bases and J by 6 bases; unmatched bases: 4. The CDR3 runs 15 residues. From germline, CDR1 is MNHNY and CDR2 SVGAGI (reference sequence).

The V gene is TRBV11-2, the J gene TRBJ2-1; 11 bases match TRBD1. The CDR3 consists of 14 residues. J lost 7 bases, V lost 4 bases, and 3 bases had no gene match. Germline loops: CDR1 SGHAT, CDR2 FQNNGV. The CDR3 DNA is TGTGCCAGCAGCTCCGGGACAGGGGGAAATGAGCAGTTCTTC. Amino acids: CASSSGTGGNEQFF.

This chain links TRBV9 with TRBJ1-6; D is unresolved. The germline V and J ends were trimmed by 3 bases and 7 bases, with 11 bases remaining between them. The V gene's germline CDR1 is SGDLS and CDR2 YYNGEE. This CDR3 has 14 residues. CDR3 nucleotides: TGTGCCAGCAGCGCAGTGTTTCCCAATTCACCCCTCCACTTT. Encoded protein: CASSAVFPNSPLHF.

Concerning this clone: Other DNA sequences from this sample encode an identical CDR3 as well. CDR3 sequence reads: CASSLTAGGSYEQYF. The CDR3 nucleotides are TGTGCCAGCAGCTTAACAGCAGGGGGCTCCTACGAGCAGTACTTC. The chain combines TRBV7-9 with TRBJ2-7; TRBD1 matches at 7 bases. With 2 bases clipped from V and 0 bases from J, the junction kept 4 bases outside the gene matches. Germline V gives CDR1 SEHNR, CDR2 FQNEAQ (reference sequence). The CDR3 contains 15 residues.

The J gene is TRBJ2-5, the V gene TRBV2; 8 bases are a match to TRBD1. The CDR3 is made up of 14 amino acids. Germline CDR1 reads SNHLY; CDR2 reads FYNNEI. Trimming cost V 3 bases and J 3 bases; bases outside gene matches: 3. CDR3 DNA: TGTGCCAGCAGTGATGAGGACAGGGAAGAGACCCAGTACTTC. Translation: CASSDEDREETQYF.

This clone appeared a single time. The chain has TRBV7-9 and TRBJ2-7; TRBD1 is a possible D gene (6 bases). The CDR3 length is 14 residues. Germline V lookup: CDR1 SEHNR, CDR2 FQNEAQ (reference sequence). Between the trimmed V and J ends, which lost 1 base and 3 bases, there was a span of 10 bases. CDR3 amino acids: CASSLDPGDYEQYF. As DNA, the CDR3 is TGTGCCAGCAGCTTAGATCCAGGGGACTACGAGCAGTACTTC.

The chain has TRBV28 and TRBJ2-3, with D perhaps TRBD2 (6 bases). The CDR3 runs to 14 residues. In germline, CDR1 is MDHEN, CDR2 SYDVKM. The ends were cut back, 8 bases at V and 0 bases at J, with 12 bases in the middle. This CDR3 is CASGLAVSTDTQYF. The DNA for the CDR3 is TGTGCCAGCGGCTTAGCGGTGAGCACAGATACGCAGTATTTT.

The chain uses TRBV27 and TRBJ1-2, with D maybe TRBD1 (5 bases). Germline V lookup: CDR1 MNHEY, CDR2 SMNVEV (reference sequence). V dropped 2 bases and J dropped 7 bases, with 17 bases sitting between them. This CDR3 region has 15 residues. CDR3 in amino acids: CASSLRGAGQSGYTF. In DNA, the CDR3 is TGTGCCAGCAGTTTAAGGGGCGCAGGGCAAAGTGGCTACACCTTC.

V is TRBV6-5 and J is TRBJ1-3; TRBD1 aligns across 7 bases. Trimming removed 4 bases from V and 4 bases from J; junction bases left unmatched: 7. There are 15 residues in the CDR3. Germline lookup yields CDR1 MNHEY and CDR2 SVGAGI. This CDR3 reads CASSSGRQGGNTIYF. The CDR3 nucleotides read TGTGCCAGCAGTTCCGGGAGACAGGGAGGAAACACCATATATTTT.

This chain uses TRBV28 with TRBJ2-7; TRBD1 agrees at 7 bases. V lost 3 bases to trimming and J lost 1 base; unmatched junction nucleotides: 12. CDR1 MDHEN and CDR2 SYDVKM come from the germline V gene. This CDR3 has 17 amino acids. The CDR3 sequence is CASSFPGTDGYSYEQYF. CDR3 bases: TGTGCCAGCAGTTTCCCGGGGACAGATGGTTATTCCTACGAGCAGTACTTC. Combining the CDR3 with reference TRBV28 and TRBJ2-7 gives the whole variable domain DVKVTQSSRYLVKRTGEKVFLECVQDMDHENMFWYRQDPGLGLRLIYFSYDVKMKEKGDIPEGYSVSREKKERFSLILESASTNQTSMYLCASSFPGTDGYSYEQYFGPGTRLTVT.

The CDR3 is CASSQVGDEQFF. Here the CDR3 DNA reads TGTGCCAGCAGCCAAGTGGGCGATGAGCAGTTCTTC. The rearrangement joins TRBV4-2 to TRBJ2-1; no clear D. The germline CDR1 and CDR2 sequences are LGHNA and YNFKEQ. The CDR3 runs to 12 residues. V was cut by 1 base and J by 8 bases, with 6 bases left in between.